Listed below are T cell receptor beta chains from one sample, sequenced in a study of regulatory T cells in long-lasting Graves disease. Via MiXCR, TCRdb re-called the multiplex PCR reads, giving one row per CDR3 protein. The sample holds 300,000 to 500,000 distinct CDR3 sequences, roughly 20% seen once. Sequencing was performed on peripheral blood mononuclear cells (PBMCs), taken when the disease was refractory, from a patient treated with antithyroid drugs. All receptors derive from a female donor with Graves disease. CDR3s include the opening cysteine and the closing phenylalanine or tryptophan. Fields, in order: D gene, V gene, J gene, clone size, CDR3 DNA, CDR3 protein. A D gene is named only where the DNA matches it firmly. Some rows have no size entry. The others give once, few or many, or a class for an expanded clone.

d_gene: TRBD2
v_gene: TRBV6-2/TRBV6-3
j_gene: TRBJ2-1
abundance: .
CDR3nt: TGTGCCAGCGCTCCCTCCGCGGGAGTTCCCAATGAGCAGTTCTTC
CDR3aa: CASAPSAGVPNEQFF

d_gene: .
v_gene: TRBV7-2
j_gene: TRBJ1-3
abundance: once
CDR3nt: TGTGCCAGCAGCCCCGCCTCCAGAAACACCATATATTTT
CDR3aa: CASSPASRNTIYF

d_gene: TRBD1
v_gene: TRBV25-1
j_gene: TRBJ1-4
abundance: few
CDR3nt: TGTGCCAGCAGTGAATACGGGACAGGGGGTGAAAAACTGTTTTTT
CDR3aa: CASSEYGTGGEKLFF

d_gene: .
v_gene: TRBV10-3
j_gene: TRBJ2-7
abundance: .
CDR3nt: TGTGCCATCAGCGGGGTGGGGTCCTACGAGCAGTACTTC
CDR3aa: CAISGVGSYEQYF

d_gene: .
v_gene: TRBV30
j_gene: TRBJ2-7
abundance: many
CDR3nt: TGTGCCTGGAGTGTCGGAGCCTACGAGCAGTACTTC
CDR3aa: CAWSVGAYEQYF

d_gene: TRBD2
v_gene: TRBV30
j_gene: TRBJ2-5
abundance: .
CDR3nt: TGTGCCTGGAACGAGGGGGTACTAGCGGGAGCCGAGACCCAGTACTTC
CDR3aa: CAWNEGVLAGAETQYF

d_gene: TRBD1
v_gene: TRBV27
j_gene: TRBJ1-2
abundance: many
CDR3nt: TGTGCCAGCAGTTTCGTGGCAGGGGGGGAAGGCTACACCTTC
CDR3aa: CASSFVAGGEGYTF

d_gene: TRBD2
v_gene: TRBV7-3
j_gene: TRBJ2-5
abundance: many
CDR3nt: TGTGCCAGCAGCTTCGATGGGAGGGATCAAGAGACCCAGTACTTC
CDR3aa: CASSFDGRDQETQYF

d_gene: .
v_gene: TRBV28
j_gene: TRBJ2-1
abundance: .
CDR3nt: TGTGCCAGCAGTTCCTCGGGTCGGTCTTACGAGCAGTTCTTC
CDR3aa: CASSSSGRSYEQFF

d_gene: .
v_gene: TRBV30
j_gene: TRBJ1-2
abundance: few
CDR3nt: TGTGCCTGGAGCTATACCCAGACCACTGGCTACACCTTC
CDR3aa: CAWSYTQTTGYTF

d_gene: .
v_gene: TRBV13
j_gene: TRBJ2-4
abundance: few
CDR3nt: TGTGCCAGCAGCCCCTTTTCAGGCCAGGGGAAAAACATTCAGTACTTC
CDR3aa: CASSPFSGQGKNIQYF

d_gene: .
v_gene: TRBV11-1
j_gene: TRBJ1-1
abundance: many
CDR3nt: TGTGCCAGCAGTAAACAGGCTAACACTGAAGCTTTCTTT
CDR3aa: CASSKQANTEAFF

d_gene: .
v_gene: TRBV5-1
j_gene: TRBJ2-4
abundance: few
CDR3nt: TGCGCCAGCAGCCCCCTTAAGGAGGCCAAAAACATTCAGTACTTC
CDR3aa: CASSPLKEAKNIQYF

d_gene: .
v_gene: TRBV30
j_gene: TRBJ2-7
abundance: many
CDR3nt: TGTGCCTGGAGTGTACTCGCCTACGAGCAGTACTTC
CDR3aa: CAWSVLAYEQYF

d_gene: .
v_gene: TRBV20-1
j_gene: TRBJ2-6
abundance: .
CDR3nt: TGCAGTGCTAGAGATGTGAGAACCTCTGGGGCCAACGTCCTGACTTTC
CDR3aa: CSARDVRTSGANVLTF

d_gene: TRBD2
v_gene: TRBV20-1
j_gene: TRBJ2-3
abundance: .
CDR3nt: TGCAGTGCTCCGGGAGGTGCTAGCGGGAGCGTTACGCAGTATTTT
CDR3aa: CSAPGGASGSVTQYF

d_gene: .
v_gene: TRBV5-1
j_gene: TRBJ2-6
abundance: many
CDR3nt: TGCGCCAGCAGCTTGATGGGGAAACACTCTGGGGCCAACGTCCTGACTTTC
CDR3aa: CASSLMGKHSGANVLTF

d_gene: .
v_gene: TRBV18
j_gene: TRBJ1-1
abundance: .
CDR3nt: TGTGCCAGCTCACCACCTATGGGGGCTGACACTGAAGCTTTCTTT
CDR3aa: CASSPPMGADTEAFF